This T cell receptor beta chain was captured by sequencing in a study of blood T cell repertoires in COVID-19. Study as a whole: Collection of acute and convalescent COVID-19 samples took place in the United States, Italy and Spain. Sample material is recorded as cDNA or gDNA derived from T cells, B-cell-depleted T cells, or PBMCs.

Patients in Seattle were enrolled during active infection, then followed longitudinally. CDR3 length equals 14 residues. The junction had 3 bases not matched to a gene; V was cut back by 3 bases and J by 4 bases. CDR1 and CDR2 from the germline V gene are KGHSH and LQKENI. In the original analysis: Using reference gene primer amplification, nucleated cell counts were estimated. Using immunoSEQ multiplex PCR, the repertoire was profiled, and TCRdb retains in-frame clones only, with some absent. V and J calls and clone size are those listed in that table; D and trimming were worked out from the DNA. Altogether 200,000 to 250,000 clones are present, 85% to 90% being singletons, with the ten largest covering 10% to 13%. This clone showed up just once.

The origin of this receptor is a woman between 45 and 65 years old with COVID-19, enrolled during active disease. The rearrangement links TRBV18 to TRBJ1-3, with TRBD1 identical over 7 bases. The sequenced sample was peripheral blood. The CDR3 sequence is CASSPGTAGNTIYF. The CDR3 coding sequence is TGTGCCAGCTCACCGGGGACAGCGGGAAACACCATATATTTT. Full variable domain (remainder filled in from reference TRBV18 and TRBJ1-3): NAGVMQNPRHLVRRRGQEARLRCSPMKGHSHVYWYRQLPEEGLKFMVYLQKENIIDESGMPKERFSAEFPKEGPSILRIQQVVRGDSAAYFCASSPGTAGNTIYFGEGSWLTVV.